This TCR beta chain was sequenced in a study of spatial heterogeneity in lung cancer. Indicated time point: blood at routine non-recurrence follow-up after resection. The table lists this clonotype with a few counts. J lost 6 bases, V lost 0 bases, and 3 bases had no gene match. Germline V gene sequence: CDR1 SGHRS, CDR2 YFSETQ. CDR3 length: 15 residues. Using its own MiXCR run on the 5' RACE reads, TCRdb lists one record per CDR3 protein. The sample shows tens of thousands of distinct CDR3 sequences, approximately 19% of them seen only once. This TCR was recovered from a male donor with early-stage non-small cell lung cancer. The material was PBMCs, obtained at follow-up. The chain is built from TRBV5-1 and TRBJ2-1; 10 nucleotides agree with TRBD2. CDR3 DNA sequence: TGCGCCAGCAGCTTGGCGGCTAGCGGGAGCAATGAGCAGTTCTTC. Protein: CASSLAASGSNEQFF.